The 3 T cell receptor beta chains below all came from one sample that was sequenced in a study of prognosis after radiotherapy for stage I lung cancer. From genomic DNA, two-round multiplex PCR was used to amplify TCR beta CDR3. The use of primers specific to each TRBV and TRBJ gene characterized first-round PCR. MiXCR, run by TCRdb on the multiplex PCR reads, gives a single entry per CDR3 protein. The sample includes over 25,000 distinct CDR3 sequences, just over 45% of them seen just once. This specimen was PBMCs, taken before or after stereotactic body radiation therapy (not recorded which). These receptors originate from a donor aged 50 or older with non-small cell lung cancer.

This clonotype was seen once. The gene calls are TRBV2 and TRBJ2-6; the match to TRBD1 covers 10 bases. Germline assignment: CDR1 SNHLY and CDR2 FYNNEI. This CDR3 comprises 21 residues. V lost 5 bases, J lost 0 bases, and 16 bases stayed unmatched. The CDR3 loop reads CASSKPTGGSGLSSGANVLTF. CDR3 nucleotide sequence: TGTGCCAGCAGTAAACCGACAGGGGGCTCCGGTCTTAGCTCTGGGGCCAACGTCCTGACTTTC.

This rearrangement joins TRBV11-2 to TRBJ2-2; TRBD2 matches at 8 bases. After removal of 0 bases from V and 7 bases from J, the junction contained 1 base not matched to a gene. This CDR3 has 14 residues. Germline CDR1 reads SGHAT; CDR2 reads FQNNGV. CDR3 DNA sequence: TGTGCCAGCAGCTTAGAACTAGCGGACGGGGAGCTGTTTTTT. This sequence encodes CASSLELADGELFF.

This chain joins TRBV6-2 or TRBV6-3 and TRBJ2-6, with D uncertain. The CDR3 totals 18 residues. V gave up 5 bases and J gave up 1 base, with 18 bases separating them. Germline CDR1 is MNHEY and CDR2 is SVGEGT. CDR3 sequence reads: CASSPPTIGVSGANVLTF. The CDR3 DNA reads as TGTGCCAGCAGTCCTCCAACTATCGGAGTATCTGGGGCCAACGTCCTGACTTTC.